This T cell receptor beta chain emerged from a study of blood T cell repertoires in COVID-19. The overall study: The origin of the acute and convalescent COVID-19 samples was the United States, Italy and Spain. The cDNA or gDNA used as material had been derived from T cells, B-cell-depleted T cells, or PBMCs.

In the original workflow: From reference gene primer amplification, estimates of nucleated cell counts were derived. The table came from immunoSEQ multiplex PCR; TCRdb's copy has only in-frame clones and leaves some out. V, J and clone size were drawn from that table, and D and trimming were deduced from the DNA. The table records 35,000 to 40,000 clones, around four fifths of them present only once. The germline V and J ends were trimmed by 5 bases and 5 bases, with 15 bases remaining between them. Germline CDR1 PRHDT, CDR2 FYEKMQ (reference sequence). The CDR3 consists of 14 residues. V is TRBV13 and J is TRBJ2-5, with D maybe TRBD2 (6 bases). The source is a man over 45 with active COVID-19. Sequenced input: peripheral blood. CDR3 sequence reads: CASSLPLRDETQYF. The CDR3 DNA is TGTGCCAGCAGCCTCCCCCTGCGGGATGAGACCCAGTACTTC.